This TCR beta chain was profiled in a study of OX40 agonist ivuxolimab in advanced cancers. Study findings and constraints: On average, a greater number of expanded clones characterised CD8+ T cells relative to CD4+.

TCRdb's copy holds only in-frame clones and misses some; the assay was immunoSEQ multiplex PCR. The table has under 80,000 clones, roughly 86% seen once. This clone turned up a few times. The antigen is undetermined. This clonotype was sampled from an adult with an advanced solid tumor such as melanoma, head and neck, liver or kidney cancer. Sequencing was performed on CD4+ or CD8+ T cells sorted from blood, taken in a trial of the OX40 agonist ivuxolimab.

The CDR3 DNA sequence: TGTGCCAGCAGCTTAGTAGCCGGGACAGGGAATACCTACGAGCAGTACTTC. Translation gives CASSLVAGTGNTYEQYF. This rearrangement joins TRBV7-2 to TRBJ2-7, with TRBD1 matching over 9 bases. The CDR3 is made up of 17 amino acids. Germline V gene data show CDR1 as SGHTA and CDR2 as FQGNSA. J lost 2 bases, V lost 1 base, and 9 bases had no gene match.